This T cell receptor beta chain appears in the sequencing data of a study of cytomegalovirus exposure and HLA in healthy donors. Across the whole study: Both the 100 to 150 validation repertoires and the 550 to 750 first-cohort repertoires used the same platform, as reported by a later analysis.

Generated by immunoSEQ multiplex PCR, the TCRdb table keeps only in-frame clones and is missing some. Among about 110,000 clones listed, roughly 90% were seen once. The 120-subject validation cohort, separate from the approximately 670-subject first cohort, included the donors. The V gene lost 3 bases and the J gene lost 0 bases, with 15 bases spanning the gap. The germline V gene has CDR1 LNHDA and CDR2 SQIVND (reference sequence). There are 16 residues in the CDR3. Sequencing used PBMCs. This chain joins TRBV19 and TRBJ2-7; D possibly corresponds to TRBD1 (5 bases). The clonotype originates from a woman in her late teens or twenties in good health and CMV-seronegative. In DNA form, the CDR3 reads TGTGCCAGTAGTATGTCAACAGGAAAGGACTCCTACGAGCAGTACTTC. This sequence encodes CASSMSTGKDSYEQYF.